Below are 24 T cell receptor beta chains sequenced from a single sample in a study of blood T cells in healthy people across ages. PCR was performed a second time for about 7 to 11 cycles using a sample-barcoded 5' primer and a J-beta primer mix. TCRdb reanalysed the 5' RACE reads using MiXCR and keeps one entry per CDR3 protein. The profile covers around 800,000 distinct CDR3 sequences, with 40% to 50% appearing a single time and approximately 20% taken by the ten largest. Input material: blood. The receptors originated from a man in his sixties in good health.

The sample holds one count of this clonotype. The chain employs TRBV12-3 or TRBV12-4 and TRBJ2-7; 9 bases are a match to TRBD1. V lost 6 bases, J lost 4 bases, and 13 bases stayed unmatched. This CDR3 region has 16 residues. The DNA of the CDR3 is TGTGCCAGCAGCCAATCGAAGACAGGGGGAGCGTACGAGCAGTACTTC. This encodes CASSQSKTGGAYEQYF.

This chain joins TRBV3-1 and TRBJ1-2, with D perhaps matching TRBD1 (6 bases). Germline V gene lookup returns CDR1 LGHDT and CDR2 YNNKEL (reference sequence). The CDR3 is 14 residues long. Trimming removed 2 bases from V and 5 bases from J, with 12 bases in between. The CDR3 DNA reads TGTGCCAGCAGCCAATCACAGGGTTTTTATGGCTACACCTTC. Translating gives CASSQSQGFYGYTF.

This clonotype was counted a few times. V usage is TRBV7-2 and J usage is TRBJ2-5; D call uncertain. The germline V and J ends were trimmed by 3 bases and 4 bases, with 9 bases remaining between them. This CDR3 region has 13 residues. Germline V lookup: CDR1 SGHTA, CDR2 FQGNSA. CDR3 sequence reads: CASSFGPRETQYF. The DNA of the CDR3 is TGTGCCAGCAGCTTTGGGCCGAGAGAGACCCAGTACTTC.

The chain carries TRBV20-1 and TRBJ1-2; TRBD1 might be the D (5 bases). The CDR3 extends over 12 amino acids. V was cut by 3 bases and J by 5 bases, with 10 bases left in between. Germline CDR1 and CDR2: DFQATT and SNEGSKA (reference sequence). Here the CDR3 reads CSASPRAYGYTF. CDR3 DNA sequence: TGCAGTGCTAGTCCCAGGGCATATGGCTACACCTTC.

The chain employs TRBV4-3 and TRBJ2-5; D is possibly TRBD1 or TRBD2 (5 bases each). The CDR3 is made up of 16 amino acids. Between the trimmed V and J ends, which lost 2 bases and 2 bases, there was a span of 15 bases. Germline loops: CDR1 LGHNA, CDR2 YSLEER. CDR3: CASSQYKMGDQETQYF. For the CDR3, the DNA is TGCGCCAGCAGCCAATACAAGATGGGGGATCAAGAGACCCAGTACTTC.

This chain links TRBV10-2 with TRBJ2-2, with 8 bases matching TRBD2. CDR1 is WSHSY, CDR2 SAAADI, per germline. V lost 4 bases and J lost 1; bases outside the gene matches: 2. CDR3 length equals 15 residues. The CDR3 nucleotides read TGCGCCAGCAGTGCCCGGGGGGGGAACACCGGGGAGCTGTTTTTT. Amino acids: CASSARGGNTGELFF.

The chain carries TRBV20-1 and TRBJ2-7; D is perhaps TRBD1 (6 bases). With 6 bases removed from V and 0 bases from J, the gap between germline ends came to 15 bases. The CDR3 is 14 amino acids. Germline V lookup: CDR1 DFQATT, CDR2 SNEGSKA (reference sequence). CDR3 amino acids: CSAQSGQSSYEQYF. Here the CDR3 DNA reads TGCAGTGCCCAGTCCGGACAGAGCTCCTACGAGCAGTACTTC.

As to this clonotype: A read error may explain this, as a much larger clone is one base away. The J gene is TRBJ2-7, the V gene TRBV7-8; D might be TRBD2 (6 bases). The CDR3 covers 11 residues. The germline CDR1 and CDR2 sequences are SGHVS and FQNEAQ. V was trimmed by 5 bases and J by 10 bases, leaving 12 bases between them. CDR3 sequence reads: CASSRRDFQYF. In nucleotides, the CDR3 is TGTGCCAGCAGCCGACGGGACTTCCAGTACTTC.

V is TRBV4-3 and J is TRBJ2-4; D gene unclear. The ends were cut back, 0 bases at V and 0 bases at J, with 12 bases in the middle. Germline V lookup: CDR1 LGHNA, CDR2 YSLEER. The CDR3 is 17 amino acids. The CDR3 DNA reads TGCGCCAGCAGCCAAGATCACGCGGTGAGAGCCAAAAACATTCAGTACTTC. Its translation is CASSQDHAVRAKNIQYF.

V usage is TRBV3-1 and J usage is TRBJ2-3; 10 bases agree with TRBD2. The J segment lost 1 base and the V segment lost 2 bases, leaving 3 bases of the junction unmatched. CDR1 LGHDT and CDR2 YNNKEL come from the germline V gene (reference sequence). This CDR3 comprises 16 residues. The CDR3 DNA is TGTGCCAGCAGCCAATTCGGACTAGCGGGCACAGATACGCAGTATTTT. It specifies CASSQFGLAGTDTQYF.

The chain joins TRBV5-1 to TRBJ1-4; D may be TRBD1 (5 bases). The germline CDR1 and CDR2 sequences are SGHRS and YFSETQ. Trimming removed 1 base at V and 0 bases at J, with 7 bases between. CDR3 size: 15 residues. CDR3 loop: CASSLNRPTNEKLFF. DNA of the CDR3: TGCGCCAGCAGCTTGAACAGGCCAACTAATGAAAAACTGTTTTTT. The whole variable domain, filled in from reference TRBV5-1 and TRBJ1-4, reads KAGVTQTPRYLIKTRGQQVTLSCSPISGHRSVSWYQQTPGQGLQFLFEYFSETQRNKGNFPGRFSGRQFSNSRSEMNVSTLELGDSALYLCASSLNRPTNEKLFFGSGTQLSVL.

This chain connects TRBV6-2 or TRBV6-3 to TRBJ2-7; TRBD2 aligns across 7 bases. The CDR3 loop spans 14 amino acids. Germline V lookup: CDR1 MNHEY, CDR2 SVGEGT. With 5 bases clipped from V and 2 bases from J, the junction kept 6 bases outside the gene matches. CDR3 in amino acids: CASSGTIPPYEQYF. CDR3 sequence (DNA): TGTGCCAGCAGTGGGACTATCCCACCCTACGAGCAGTACTTC.

The rearrangement joins TRBV7-2 to TRBJ1-1, with D hard to call. Germline CDR1 reads SGHTA; CDR2 reads FQGNSA. Trimming removed 5 bases at V and 3 bases at J, with 16 bases between. The CDR3 spans 15 residues. The CDR3 coding sequence is TGTGCCAGCAGCCTGCGACCCGAATGGGACACTGAAGCTTTCTTT. Translating it yields CASSLRPEWDTEAFF.

This sequence joins TRBV20-1 and TRBJ2-1; 8 nucleotides line up with TRBD2. Germline V gene data show CDR1 as DFQATT and CDR2 as SNEGSKA (reference sequence). V lost 0 bases to trimming and J lost 12 bases; unmatched junction nucleotides: 13. This CDR3 has 15 amino acids. CDR3 loop: CSARDPPTSADGQFF. In DNA, the CDR3 is TGCAGTGCTAGAGACCCCCCGACTAGCGCGGACGGGCAGTTCTTC.

This clonotype was picked up a small number of times. The chain is built from TRBV4-2 and TRBJ1-4; weak D call: TRBD1 (5 bases). The CDR3 is 14 amino acids. Deletions cut 0 bases from V and 8 bases from J, with 10 bases between. Germline V gene data show CDR1 as LGHNA and CDR2 as YNFKEQ. The CDR3, as DNA: TGTGCCAGCAGCCAAGATCCTCAGGGCGAAAAACTGTTTTTT. It yields the protein CASSQDPQGEKLFF.

This clonotype occurred once. The V gene is TRBV20-1, the J gene TRBJ1-4; D unresolved. CDR3 length: 12 amino acids. Per germline, CDR1 DFQATT and CDR2 SNEGSKA (reference sequence). V was cut by 5 bases and J by 8 bases, with 12 bases left in between. CDR3 sequence (DNA): TGCAGTGCTGGAGTGGGCAGGGAAAAACTGTTTTTT. It specifies CSAGVGREKLFF.

The chain has TRBV12-3 or TRBV12-4 and TRBJ2-3; D is possibly TRBD1 or TRBD2 (5 bases each). Trimming took off 4 bases at V and 0 bases at J, with 8 bases between the two ends. This CDR3 spans 14 amino acids. The CDR3 DNA is TGTGCCAGCAGTTGGGGGACGAGCACAGATACGCAGTATTTT. It yields the protein CASSWGTSTDTQYF.

CDR3 residues: CASSLFSEGSGGANVLTF. As DNA, the CDR3 is TGTGCCAGCAGCTTATTCTCGGAGGGGAGCGGTGGGGCCAACGTCCTGACTTTC. The rearrangement uses TRBV7-6 and TRBJ2-6, with D perhaps matching TRBD2 (6 bases). V dropped 2 bases and J dropped 3 bases, with 17 bases sitting between them. This CDR3 is 18 amino acids long. The germline CDR1 and CDR2 sequences are SGHVS and FNYEAQ.

Turning to this clonotype: Mismatch with germline at one junction end may stem from a read error. The CDR3 nucleotides read TGCGCCAGCAGCCAAATCTCCGACAGGCCCTACACGGAAGCTTTCTTT. Amino acid sequence: CASSQISDRPYTEAFF. The chain carries TRBV4-1 and TRBJ1-1; possibly TRBD1 for D (6 bases). The germline V gene has CDR1 MGHRA and CDR2 YSYEKL. CDR3 size: 16 residues.

The rearrangement links TRBV6-2 or TRBV6-3 to TRBJ2-1; 10 positions agree with TRBD1. The length of the CDR3 is 22 residues. The trim removed 3 bases at V and 4 bases at J, leaving 24 bases unmatched. Germline V gene data show CDR1 as MNHEY and CDR2 as SVGEGT. DNA for the CDR3: TGTGCCAGCAGTTATCGATCAATCTTAGGGACAGGGGAGGCAGTCGTATACAATGAGCAGTTCTTC. Amino acid sequence: CASSYRSILGTGEAVVYNEQFF.

A word on this clonotype: This sequence may be a read error, since a much larger clone differs from it by one base. The chain employs TRBV4-3 and TRBJ2-1, with 12 bases identical to TRBD1. The end of the DNA fits TRBJ2-7 better, so the J call may be wrong. Germline CDR1 LGHNA, CDR2 YSLEER. This CDR3 is 16 amino acids long. The CDR3 loop is CASSSGTGGSYNEQYF. In DNA form, the CDR3 reads TGCGCCAGCAGCTCCGGGACAGGGGGCTCCTACAATGAGCAGTACTTC.

The chain employs TRBV4-3 and TRBJ1-6; 8 bases are a match to TRBD1. Germline lookup yields CDR1 LGHNA and CDR2 YSLEER. After removal of 5 bases from V and 16 bases from J, the junction contained 13 bases not matched to a gene. The CDR3 sequence is 14 residues long. This CDR3 reads CASSSPNRGGKLHF. In DNA form, the CDR3 reads TGCGCCAGCAGCTCTCCCAACAGGGGGGGCAAACTCCACTTT.

Remarks on this clonotype: The junction shows a germline mismatch at one end, possibly a read error. The CDR3 region has the DNA TGTGCCAGCTGCTTAGAGAGGGGGTCCCTTGAGGAGCAGTACTTC. Translated, it gives CASCLERGSLEEQYF. The rearrangement joins TRBV13 to TRBJ2-1; the D gene is possibly TRBD1 (6 bases). The DNA end lines up better with TRBJ2-7; the J call may be wrong. The CDR3 is 15 amino acids. Per germline, CDR1 PRHDT and CDR2 FYEKMQ (reference sequence).

The genes are TRBV4-1 and TRBJ2-1; 10 nucleotides match TRBD2. With V trimmed by 1 base and J by 6 bases, 6 bases remained unmatched. CDR3 length: 16 amino acids. The germline V gene has CDR1 MGHRA and CDR2 YSYEKL. The CDR3 here is CASSQVSGGAVNEQFF. CDR3 sequence (DNA): TGCGCCAGCAGCCAAGTAAGCGGGGGGGCCGTCAATGAGCAGTTCTTC.